Sequencing of this T cell receptor beta chain was carried out in a study of cytomegalovirus exposure and HLA in healthy donors. Study details: Drawn from HLA-typed donors, about 85 million unique TCRs were held in an early data release. Whole-study results and caveats: In a later analysis, compared with equally common non-associated chains, HLA-associated beta chains were more expanded. What TCR beta sequences reportedly achieved was accurate prediction of HLA-A and HLA-B alleles in most subjects.

This clone came up once. Its antigen is unknown. This PCR relied on a set of 60 Vbeta primers and 13 Jbeta primers. Sequencing was performed with immunoSEQ multiplex PCR; in TCRdb, only in-frame clones are kept and a portion is missing. Found here are some 120,000 clones, nearly 75% of them singletons; the top ten hold 4% to 5.5%. Trimming left V 1 base short and J 7 bases short, with 10 bases between. Per the germline V gene, CDR1 is MNHNS and CDR2 is SASEGT. The CDR3 is made up of 13 amino acids. Material for sequencing was PBMCs. The chain links TRBV6-1 to TRBJ1-1, with D tentatively TRBD1 (6 bases). The receptor was isolated from a man between 25 and 39 years old in good health and CMV-seropositive. Here the CDR3 reads CASSEDREREAFF. The CDR3 region has the DNA TGTGCCAGCAGTGAAGACAGGGAGCGTGAAGCTTTCTTT.